The 21 T cell receptor beta chains presented below share a single source sample, sequenced in a study of blood T cells in healthy people across ages (dated by TCRdb to the mid-2010s). The library relied on 5' RACE. Sequencing relied on an Illumina HiSeq 2500. A second roughly 7 to 11 cycle PCR used a sample-barcoded 5' primer and a J-beta primer mix. TCRdb applied fastp at Q25 and MiXCR to the public reads, then kept only in-frame beta chains. Rows are combined by CDR3 protein, so each entry shows the most common genes and DNA. A total of 580,000 or so distinct CDR3 sequences appear in this sample, around half of them only once. The ten largest clones take up just under 25% of the sample. Sample: blood. These receptor sequences come from a man older than 75 in good health.

The chain recombines TRBV20-1 with TRBJ2-1, with TRBD2 matching over 8 bases. The CDR3 sequence is 13 residues long. The J segment lost 7 bases and the V segment lost 5 bases, leaving 7 bases of the junction unmatched. Germline V gives CDR1 DFQATT, CDR2 SNEGSKA (reference sequence). CDR3 nucleotides: TGCAGTGCTCGCCGGACTAGCTTAAATGAGCAGTTCTTC. It yields the protein CSARRTSLNEQFF.

The J gene is TRBJ2-1, the V gene TRBV5-1; 15 nucleotides align to TRBD2. CDR3 length equals 18 residues. The germline CDR1 and CDR2 sequences are SGHRS and YFSETQ. V trimming: 0 bases; J trimming: 6 bases; junction bases outside the gene matches: 7. The DNA for the CDR3 is TGCGCCAGCAGCTTGGAAGGACTAGCGGGAGGGCGGGTCAATGAGCAGTTCTTC. It is translated as CASSLEGLAGGRVNEQFF.

This clonotype was picked up a small number of times. V and J are TRBV10-3 and TRBJ2-7; the D gene is possibly TRBD1 (6 bases). The CDR3 is 15 residues long. Germline CDR1 is ENHRY and CDR2 is SYGVKD. V lost 6 bases and J lost 2, with 17 bases in between. The CDR3 region is CAIRTAGADPYEQYF. In DNA form, the CDR3 reads TGTGCCATCAGGACCGCAGGGGCCGACCCCTACGAGCAGTACTTC.

A few counts support this clonotype. This chain connects TRBV10-2 to TRBJ2-3; D gene ambiguous. V lost 3 bases and J lost 0, with 10 bases in between. Germline V gene lookup returns CDR1 WSHSY and CDR2 SAAADI. This CDR3 is built from 15 residues. The CDR3 DNA reads as TGCGCCAGCAGTGACGGCACGACTAGCACAGATACGCAGTATTTT. This gives the protein CASSDGTTSTDTQYF.

The rearrangement links TRBV7-6 to TRBJ1-1; possible D gene TRBD1, 5 bases. Trimming removed 5 bases at V and 5 bases at J, with 12 bases between. Germline assignment: CDR1 SGHVS and CDR2 FNYEAQ. This CDR3 has 13 residues. The chain's CDR3 is CASSNYWGTEAFF. In DNA, the CDR3 is TGTGCCAGCAGCAATTACTGGGGGACTGAAGCTTTCTTT.

The rearrangement links TRBV4-2 to TRBJ2-5; TRBD1 matches 7 bases. The ends lost 3 bases at V and 2 bases at J; junction bases unmatched: 3. The germline V gene has CDR1 LGHNA and CDR2 YNFKEQ. The CDR3 has 14 amino acids. DNA of the CDR3: TGTGCCAGCAGCCAGGGGGACAGTCAAGAGACCCAGTACTTC. Protein product: CASSQGDSQETQYF.

This clonotype was counted once. The V call is TRBV29-1, the J call TRBJ2-4; TRBD1 matches at 9 bases. J lost 1 base, V lost 1 base, and 8 bases had no gene match. The CDR3 consists of 17 residues. Germline CDR1 is SQVTM and CDR2 is ANQGSEA. The CDR3 nucleotides read TGCAGCGTTGAAGGGCACGGACAGGGGTTGGCCAAAAACATTCAGTACTTC. Translating it yields CSVEGHGQGLAKNIQYF.

This clonotype came up a few times. The chain employs TRBV6-2 or TRBV6-3 and TRBJ1-2; D is undetermined. Germline values: CDR1 MNHEY, CDR2 SVGEGT. Trimming took 2 bases from V and 5 from J, leaving 9 bases between them. The CDR3 length is 13 residues. CDR3 region: CASSYSQQYGYTF. For the CDR3, the DNA is TGTGCCAGCAGTTACAGCCAGCAATATGGCTACACCTTC.

J is TRBJ1-2 and V is TRBV5-6; tentative D call: TRBD1 (5 bases). The CDR3 length is 14 residues. Germline V gene data show CDR1 as SGHDT and CDR2 as YYEEEE. The V end was cut by 5 bases, the J end by 9 bases, with 20 bases between. The CDR3 DNA is TGTGCCAGCAGATGGGACCGCACCTTCAGTAGCTACACCTTC. As protein: CASRWDRTFSSYTF.

The rearrangement links TRBV4-3 to TRBJ2-3; 10 bases align to TRBD2. CDR1 and CDR2 (germline): LGHNA, YSLEER. Unmatched junction bases numbered 3, after V lost 6 bases and J lost 0 bases. The CDR3 is 15 residues long. This CDR3 reads CASSEGLASTDTQYF. CDR3 DNA sequence: TGCGCCAGCAGTGAGGGACTAGCGAGCACAGATACGCAGTATTTT.

This clonotype has just a few counts. The chain links TRBV29-1 to TRBJ2-7; maybe TRBD2 (6 bases). The germline V gene encodes CDR1 SQVTM and CDR2 ANQGSEA. This CDR3 is built from 12 residues. V lost 5 bases, J lost 2 bases, and 10 bases lay in between. The CDR3 region has the DNA TGCAGCGTTAAGGGACTCACCTACGAGCAGTACTTC. It specifies CSVKGLTYEQYF.

V gene TRBV20-1 combines with J gene TRBJ2-1; tentatively, D is TRBD1 or TRBD2 (5 bases each). Germline CDR1 DFQATT, CDR2 SNEGSKA (reference sequence). Trimming removed 6 bases at V and 15 bases at J, with 18 bases between. This CDR3 has 11 amino acids. The DNA of the CDR3 is TGCAGTGCAAAAGCCGGGACCGCTGCGTTCTTC. Its protein is CSAKAGTAAFF.

The V call is TRBV9, the J call TRBJ2-3, with D possibly TRBD1 on 5 matching bases. With 2 bases removed from V and 6 bases from J, the gap between germline ends came to 22 bases. CDR3 length: 17 amino acids. Germline-derived CDR1 and CDR2 are SGDLS and YYNGEE. The DNA for the CDR3 is TGTGCCAGCAGCGTCGGTTGGGGCGGCCCCGACCGGGATACGCAGTATTTT. Encoded protein: CASSVGWGGPDRDTQYF.

This clonotype appeared a single time. The V call is TRBV12-3 or TRBV12-4, the J call TRBJ2-7; D might be TRBD2 (6 bases). The CDR3 loop spans 15 amino acids. Trimming shortened V by 5 bases and J by 0 bases, and 14 bases separated the two germline ends. Here the CDR3 DNA reads TGTGCCAGCAGTCCGCGGGGAGGTAGCTCCTACGAGCAGTACTTC. It yields the protein CASSPRGGSSYEQYF.

The rearrangement links TRBV5-5 to TRBJ1-2; D not certain. V lost 1 base and J lost 3, with 13 bases in between. Germline V gives CDR1 SGHKS, CDR2 YYEKEE (reference sequence). This CDR3 has 15 amino acids. This CDR3 is CASSLRFVADYGYTF. In DNA, the CDR3 is TGTGCCAGCAGCTTGAGGTTCGTTGCCGACTATGGCTACACCTTC.

This clonotype has only a few counts. The V call is TRBV5-1, the J call TRBJ2-5, with 9 bases matching TRBD1. Germline V lookup: CDR1 SGHRS, CDR2 YFSETQ. The CDR3 loop spans 15 amino acids. Germline trimming cut 0 bases from V and 4 bases from J; bases unmatched to any gene: 4. CDR3 coding DNA: TGCGCCAGCAGCTTGGGGACAGGGGTTGTAGAGACCCAGTACTTC. Translated: CASSLGTGVVETQYF.

Concerning this clonotype itself: The junction does not match germline at one end; this may be a read error. The rearrangement uses TRBV14 and TRBJ2-7; the D is unclear. CDR3 size: 13 residues. CDR1 SGHDN and CDR2 FVKESK come from the germline V gene. In nucleotides, the CDR3 is TGTGCCGGCAGCCAAGAGATGTTTTACGAGCAGTACTTC. It specifies CAGSQEMFYEQYF. The complete variable domain, with remaining parts taken from reference TRBV14 and TRBJ2-7, reads EAGVTQFPSHSVIEKGQTVTLRCDPISGHDNLYWYRRVMGKEIKFLLHFVKESKQDESGMPNNRFLAERTGGTYSTLKVQPAELEDSGVYFCAGSQEMFYEQYFGPGTRLTVT.

This clonotype has more than one count but fewer than ten. The V call is TRBV5-6, the J call TRBJ2-7; 8 positions match TRBD1. Per germline, CDR1 SGHDT and CDR2 YYEEEE. The ends lost 0 bases at V and 1 base at J; junction bases unmatched: 6. The CDR3 totals 16 residues. The DNA for the CDR3 is TGTGCCAGCAGCTTGGGTCTTGGACAGGGATCCTACGAGCAGTACTTC. Amino acids: CASSLGLGQGSYEQYF.

This chain connects TRBV7-2 to TRBJ2-5, with TRBD2 identical over 9 bases. Germline V gene data show CDR1 as SGHTA and CDR2 as FQGNSA. The CDR3 is 16 amino acids. The trim removed 7 bases at V and 2 bases at J, leaving 11 bases unmatched. The chain's CDR3 is CASTGPAGGWQETQYF. CDR3 coding DNA: TGTGCCAGCACCGGCCCAGCGGGGGGTTGGCAAGAGACCCAGTACTTC. The full variable domain, with the rest looked up from reference TRBV7-2 and TRBJ2-5, is GAGVSQSPSNKVTEKGKDVELRCDPISGHTALYWYRQSLGQGLEFLIYFQGNSAPDKSGLPSDRFSAERTGGSVSTLTIQRTQQEDSAVYLCASTGPAGGWQETQYFGPGTRLLVL.

This clonotype was observed a few times. The rearrangement links TRBV12-3 or TRBV12-4 to TRBJ2-4, with D hard to call. Trimming cost V 2 bases and J 10 bases, with 12 bases left between them. The CDR3 sequence is 13 residues long. The CDR3 DNA reads TGTGCCAGCAGTTTAAGTCAGACGTGGATTCAGTACTTC. It yields the protein CASSLSQTWIQYF.

The V and J genes are TRBV6-1 and TRBJ1-2; D is undetermined. The CDR3 has 13 amino acids. V lost 1 base, J lost 7 bases, and 10 bases lay in between. Germline CDR1 and CDR2: MNHNS and SASEGT. The CDR3 DNA is TGTGCCAGCAGTGAAGTCTTAACTATTGGCTACACCTTC. It translates to CASSEVLTIGYTF.